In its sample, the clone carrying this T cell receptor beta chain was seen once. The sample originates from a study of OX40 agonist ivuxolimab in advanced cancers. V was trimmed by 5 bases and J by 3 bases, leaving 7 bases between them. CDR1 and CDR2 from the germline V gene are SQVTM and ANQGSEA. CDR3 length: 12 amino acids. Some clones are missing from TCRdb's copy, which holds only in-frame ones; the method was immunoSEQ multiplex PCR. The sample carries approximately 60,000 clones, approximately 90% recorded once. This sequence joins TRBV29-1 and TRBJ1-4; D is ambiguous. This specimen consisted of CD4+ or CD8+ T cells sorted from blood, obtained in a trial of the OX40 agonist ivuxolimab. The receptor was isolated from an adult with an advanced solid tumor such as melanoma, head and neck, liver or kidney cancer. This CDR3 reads CSVRVANEKLFF. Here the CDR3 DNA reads TGCAGCGTTAGAGTTGCTAATGAAAAACTGTTTTTT.